These 30 T cell receptor beta chains came from one sample sequenced in a study of spatial heterogeneity in lung cancer (dated by TCRdb to between 2018 and 2020). The time point label, read with the paper, signifies: sample taken at primary tumor resection. Whole RNA extracted from tumor and nontumor lung tissue, or from cryopreserved PBMC samples, was used for TCR sequencing without cell sorting. Libraries were prepared through 5' RACE. The sequencer was a NextSeq 500. Using fastp at Q25 and MiXCR, TCRdb reprocessed the public reads and kept productive beta chains. Each entry merges the rows of one CDR3 protein and shows their most common DNA and genes. A total of about 45,000 distinct CDR3 sequences appear in this sample, 10% to 15% of them only once. In total, the top ten clones hold around 39% of the sample. The source was PBMCs, collected at surgery. The receptors shown here come from a female donor with early-stage non-small cell lung cancer.

This clonotype has a count of ten or more. The J gene is TRBJ1-4, the V gene TRBV20-1; perhaps TRBD1 as D (5 bases). CDR3 length: 11 amino acids. V was trimmed by 3 bases and J by 10 bases, leaving 9 bases between them. Germline assignment: CDR1 DFQATT and CDR2 SNEGSKA (reference sequence). Here the CDR3 DNA reads TGCAGTGCTAGTCACGGGGGAAAACTGTTTTTT. Its protein product is CSASHGGKLFF.

This clonotype was recorded many times. V gene TRBV7-2 combines with J gene TRBJ1-1; D is perhaps TRBD1 (6 bases). Germline V gene lookup returns CDR1 SGHTA and CDR2 FQGNSA. V was shortened by 0 bases and J by 6 bases, with 11 bases between the two germline ends. This CDR3 comprises 14 residues. CDR3 DNA sequence: TGTGCCAGCAGCTTAGCCCAGGGGCGGGCTGAAGCTTTCTTT. This encodes CASSLAQGRAEAFF.

This clonotype was seen repeatedly, ten times or more. This chain links TRBV25-1 with TRBJ2-2; 9 bases agree with TRBD2. Unmatched junction bases numbered 14, after V lost 2 bases and J lost 7 bases. Germline loops: CDR1 MGHDK, CDR2 SYGVNS. The CDR3 spans 18 residues. The CDR3 is CASSENPGTSYLYGELFF. DNA of the CDR3: TGTGCCAGCAGTGAAAACCCGGGGACTAGCTACCTCTACGGGGAGCTGTTTTTT.

This clonotype was picked up a small number of times. This chain joins TRBV11-1 and TRBJ1-1, with 7 bases lining up with TRBD1. With 5 bases clipped from V and 5 bases from J, the junction kept 14 bases outside the gene matches. The germline gives CDR1 SGHAT, CDR2 FQDESV (reference sequence). CDR3 length equals 16 residues. CDR3 in amino acids: CASSLKQGFEGTEAFF. The CDR3 region has the DNA TGTGCCAGCAGCCTAAAACAGGGGTTCGAGGGAACTGAAGCTTTCTTT.

This clonotype has at least ten counts. The chain has TRBV5-1 and TRBJ2-3, with D perhaps TRBD1 (5 bases). The CDR3 length is 12 residues. V was clipped by 2 bases and J by 5 bases, with 6 bases between them. Germline-derived CDR1 and CDR2 are SGHRS and YFSETQ. CDR3 DNA sequence: TGCGCCAGCAGCTTTGACAGAGATACGCAGTATTTT. Amino acid sequence: CASSFDRDTQYF.

The chain joins TRBV29-1 to TRBJ1-1; 7 bases map to TRBD1. The CDR3 contains 13 residues. The V segment lost 2 bases and the J segment 5 bases; nucleotides outside the gene matches: 5. The V gene's germline CDR1 is SQVTM and CDR2 ANQGSEA. The CDR3 reads CSVERGRGTEAFF. CDR3 bases: TGCAGCGTTGAAAGGGGGCGGGGGACTGAAGCTTTCTTT.

The chain carries TRBV14 and TRBJ2-3; D is undetermined. The CDR3 has 12 residues. Per germline, CDR1 SGHDN and CDR2 FVKESK. V gave up 0 bases and J gave up 6 bases, with 4 bases separating them. Here the CDR3 DNA reads TGTGCCAGCAGCCAAGATTGGGATACGCAGTATTTT. Translating it yields CASSQDWDTQYF.

V is TRBV3-1 and J is TRBJ1-1; D remains ambiguous. The germline V and J ends were trimmed by 4 bases and 0 bases, with 9 bases remaining between them. The germline CDR1 and CDR2 sequences are LGHDT and YNNKEL (reference sequence). The CDR3 is 14 residues long. The CDR3 DNA reads as TGTGCCAGCAGCCTTAGGACGGTGAACACTGAAGCTTTCTTT. It encodes CASSLRTVNTEAFF.

This clonotype appeared a few times. J is TRBJ2-3 and V is TRBV6-1; D tentatively fits TRBD1 or TRBD2 (5 bases each). V was shortened by 2 bases and J by 6 bases, with 9 bases between the two germline ends. Germline V gives CDR1 MNHNS, CDR2 SASEGT. CDR3 length: 13 amino acids. The CDR3 sequence: CASSEQRGDTQYF. DNA for the CDR3: TGTGCCAGCAGTGAACAGAGGGGTGATACGCAGTATTTT.

This clonotype has just a few counts. The chain links TRBV12-3 or TRBV12-4 to TRBJ2-3; 15 bases line up with TRBD2. The ends lost 5 bases at V and 7 bases at J; junction bases unmatched: 4. CDR3 length: 15 amino acids. The CDR3 region is CASSRTSGGAYTQYF. The CDR3 DNA reads TGTGCCAGCAGTCGGACTAGCGGGGGGGCATATACGCAGTATTTT.

Only a few counts were recorded for this clonotype. The chain combines TRBV10-3 with TRBJ2-7, with D perhaps matching TRBD2 (6 bases). Germline V CDR1 and CDR2: ENHRY, SYGVKD. The CDR3 has 14 residues. V shed 4 bases and J shed 0 bases, with 10 bases lying between them. Written as DNA, the CDR3 is TGTGCCATCAGTGGAGTGACTAGCTCCTACGAGCAGTACTTC. Translating gives CAISGVTSSYEQYF.

The V gene is TRBV7-9, the J gene TRBJ1-1, with D perhaps TRBD1 (5 bases). The CDR3 runs to 15 residues. V gave up 0 bases and J gave up 0 bases, with 8 bases separating them. Germline V gene data show CDR1 as SEHNR and CDR2 as FQNEAQ (reference sequence). The CDR3 reads CASSLAPGVNTEAFF. CDR3 DNA: TGTGCCAGCAGCTTAGCTCCGGGGGTGAACACTGAAGCTTTCTTT. The whole variable domain, filled in from reference TRBV7-9 and TRBJ1-1, reads DTGVSQNPRHKITKRGQNVTFRCDPISEHNRLYWYRQTLGQGPEFLTYFQNEAQLEKSRLLSDRFSAERPKGSFSTLEIQRTEQGDSAMYLCASSLAPGVNTEAFFGQGTRLTVV.

This clonotype showed up many times. The chain joins TRBV10-3 to TRBJ2-3, with 7 bases fitting TRBD1. V lost 2 bases and J lost 5; bases outside the gene matches: 10. Germline V gene sequence: CDR1 ENHRY, CDR2 SYGVKD. This CDR3 spans 16 amino acids. This CDR3 reads CAISEPTGPLGDTQYF. Written as DNA, the CDR3 is TGTGCCATCAGTGAGCCGACAGGGCCCCTCGGAGATACGCAGTATTTT.

The chain links TRBV25-1 to TRBJ2-4; 11 bases match TRBD2. With 1 base clipped from V and 0 bases from J, the junction kept 8 bases outside the gene matches. The CDR3 covers 19 residues. Germline CDR1 is MGHDK and CDR2 is SYGVNS. The CDR3 protein is CASSESPSGGSLAKNIQYF. The CDR3 region has the DNA TGTGCCAGCAGTGAATCTCCTAGCGGGGGGTCCCTAGCCAAAAACATTCAGTACTTC.

This clonotype occurred many times. The chain uses TRBV5-5 and TRBJ1-1, with TRBD1 identical over 9 bases. CDR3 length: 16 residues. J gave up 1 base and V 3 bases, and 7 bases lay outside the gene matches. Germline CDR1 SGHKS, CDR2 YYEKEE (reference sequence). The CDR3 spells CASSSVQGATNTEAFF. The CDR3 DNA reads as TGTGCCAGCAGCTCCGTACAGGGGGCTACGAACACTGAAGCTTTCTTT.

The rearrangement joins TRBV5-4 to TRBJ2-1; 8 positions match TRBD2. Losses at the gene ends were 4 bases for V and 7 bases for J; bases not matched to a gene: 10. The germline V gene encodes CDR1 SGHNT and CDR2 YYREEE (reference sequence). The CDR3 is 15 residues long. The chain's CDR3 is CASSRAGGARNEQFF. Written as DNA, the CDR3 is TGTGCCAGCAGCCGTGCCGGGGGGGCGAGAAATGAGCAGTTCTTC.

This clonotype was picked up many times. The rearrangement uses TRBV6-1 and TRBJ2-3; 8 bases map to TRBD2. The CDR3 spans 16 residues. The V segment lost 6 bases and the J segment 6 bases; nucleotides outside the gene matches: 14. From germline, CDR1 is MNHNS and CDR2 SASEGT. The CDR3: CASSRRSSGAADTQYF. CDR3 nucleotides: TGTGCCAGCAGCCGCCGAAGTAGCGGGGCGGCGGATACGCAGTATTTT.

This clonotype was counted many times. V and J are TRBV14 and TRBJ1-6; the D is unclear. Germline V CDR1 and CDR2: SGHDN, FVKESK. V shed 2 bases and J shed 5 bases, with 4 bases lying between them. This CDR3 region has 13 residues. In DNA form, the CDR3 reads TGTGCCAGCAGCCAACCCGATAATTCACCCCTCCACTTT. Translated, it gives CASSQPDNSPLHF.

The chain employs TRBV7-2 and TRBJ2-3; possibly TRBD2 for D (6 bases). V was clipped by 6 bases and J by 6 bases, with 16 bases between them. Germline-derived CDR1 and CDR2 are SGHTA and FQGNSA. This CDR3 has 14 amino acids. CDR3 sequence (DNA): TGTGCCAGCAGTCCTGGGGGGACTTATGATACGCAGTATTTT. Amino acid sequence: CASSPGGTYDTQYF.

This clonotype was observed at least ten times. V is TRBV2 and J is TRBJ1-4, with D uncertain. CDR3 length: 12 residues. Germline loops: CDR1 SNHLY, CDR2 FYNNEI. Trimming shortened V by 8 bases and J by 8 bases, and 12 bases separated the two germline ends. The CDR3 sequence is CASRRFLEKLFF. DNA of the CDR3: TGTGCCAGCCGACGTTTCCTGGAAAAACTGTTTTTT.

This chain connects TRBV19 to TRBJ1-1, with a weak D call TRBD1 (6 bases). The V gene lost 8 bases and the J gene lost 0 bases, with 10 bases spanning the gap. Germline CDR1 reads LNHDA; CDR2 reads SQIVND (reference sequence). The CDR3 covers 13 residues. The CDR3 nucleotides read TGTGCCAGTTCCGGGACACTGAACACTGAAGCTTTCTTT. Protein product: CASSGTLNTEAFF.

The V and J genes are TRBV6-6 and TRBJ2-1; 8 nucleotides align to TRBD2. The germline gives CDR1 MNHNY, CDR2 SVGAGI (reference sequence). Trimming took 6 bases from V and 5 from J; bases not matched to a gene: 12. The CDR3 is 16 amino acids. In nucleotides, the CDR3 is TGTGCCAGCAGCCCACCGCGAGCGGGGGCCAACAATGAGCAGTTCTTC. Residues: CASSPPRAGANNEQFF.

This clonotype showed up just a few times. V gene TRBV5-1 combines with J gene TRBJ1-5; D might be TRBD1 (6 bases). Between the trimmed V and J ends, which lost 5 bases and 4 bases, there was a span of 10 bases. Germline V gene lookup returns CDR1 SGHRS and CDR2 YFSETQ. This CDR3 region has 13 residues. For the CDR3, the DNA is TGCGCCAGCAGGGGACATGAAAATCAGCCCCAGCATTTT. Its protein product is CASRGHENQPQHF. The whole variable domain, filled in from reference TRBV5-1 and TRBJ1-5, reads KAGVTQTPRYLIKTRGQQVTLSCSPISGHRSVSWYQQTPGQGLQFLFEYFSETQRNKGNFPGRFSGRQFSNSRSEMNVSTLELGDSALYLCASRGHENQPQHFGDGTRLSIL.

The chain combines TRBV3-1 with TRBJ2-7; 7 bases match TRBD2. The length of the CDR3 is 14 residues. Germline V gene data show CDR1 as LGHDT and CDR2 as YNNKEL (reference sequence). With 4 bases clipped from V and 5 bases from J, the junction kept 8 bases outside the gene matches. The CDR3 nucleotides are TGTGCCAGCAGCCGGGGGGGGGGTTGGGACGAGCAGTACTTC. It yields the protein CASSRGGGWDEQYF.

A few counts support this clonotype. The CDR3 nucleotides are TGTGCCAGCAGTTCCGGACTAGCGGGGGAACCGCAGTATTTT. The encoded protein is CASSSGLAGEPQYF. This sequence joins TRBV27 and TRBJ2-3, with TRBD2 matching 13 bases. The V gene's germline CDR1 is MNHEY and CDR2 SMNVEV (reference sequence). The CDR3 has 14 amino acids. The V and J ends lost 4 bases and 10 bases, in that order; junction bases with no gene match: 5.

The chain recombines TRBV6-1 with TRBJ2-7; D ambiguous. The CDR3 spans 13 residues. CDR1 and CDR2 (germline): MNHNS, SASEGT. Trimming took off 8 bases at V and 6 bases at J, with 17 bases between the two ends. The CDR3 sequence: CASLHLFGFEQYF. The CDR3 DNA reads as TGTGCCAGCCTTCACCTCTTCGGATTCGAGCAGTACTTC.

The table lists this clonotype with a few counts. CDR3 in amino acids: CASSLGTSGIGAYEQYF. As DNA, the CDR3 is TGTGCCAGCAGCTTAGGGACTAGCGGGATCGGGGCCTACGAGCAGTACTTC. The genes are TRBV7-9 and TRBJ2-7, with 12 bases matching TRBD2. Germline trimming cut 1 base from V and 2 bases from J; bases unmatched to any gene: 6. The CDR3 consists of 17 residues. Looked up from germline, CDR1 is SEHNR and CDR2 is FQNEAQ (reference sequence).

This clonotype showed up many times. This sequence joins TRBV4-1 and TRBJ1-2; D possibly corresponds to TRBD1 (5 bases). This CDR3 comprises 16 residues. The V end was cut by 0 bases, the J end by 5 bases, with 16 bases between. Germline V gene lookup returns CDR1 MGHRA and CDR2 YSYEKL. The CDR3 loop reads CASSQDLVREGYGYTF. In DNA form, the CDR3 reads TGCGCCAGCAGCCAAGATCTGGTCAGGGAAGGATATGGCTACACCTTC.

This clonotype was counted at least ten times. The J gene is TRBJ1-2, the V gene TRBV6-5; D is perhaps TRBD1 (5 bases). CDR1 and CDR2 (germline): MNHEY, SVGAGI. The CDR3 extends over 14 amino acids. V lost 8 bases and J lost 1, with 14 bases in between. The CDR3 loop reads CASGGTGDNYGYTF. The CDR3 nucleotides read TGTGCCAGCGGGGGGACGGGCGATAACTATGGCTACACCTTC.

This clonotype was picked up many times. This chain connects TRBV3-1 to TRBJ2-1, with D hard to call. Trimming left V 0 bases short and J 2 bases short, with 11 bases between. Germline V gene data show CDR1 as LGHDT and CDR2 as YNNKEL (reference sequence). The CDR3 has 16 residues. CDR3 nucleotides: TGTGCCAGCAGCCAAGATCCGCCCCCCGCCTACAATGAGCAGTTCTTC. This codes for CASSQDPPPAYNEQFF.